This record concerns one T cell receptor beta chain sequence. Profiling relied on immunoSEQ multiplex PCR, and the TCRdb table lists in-frame clones only, not all of them. This repertoire shows about 300,000 clones, more than 70% found once; its top ten account for over 6%. The data derive from a study of blood T cell repertoires in COVID-19. Study overall: T cells, B-cell-depleted T cells, or PBMCs supplied cDNA or gDNA.

This CDR3 comprises 16 residues. The germline CDR1 and CDR2 sequences are LGHNA and YSLEER. The V gene end was trimmed by 4 bases and the J gene end by 3 bases; junction bases not matched to a gene: 6. This receptor was identified in a woman in her twenties or thirties who had recovered from COVID-19. This sequence joins TRBV4-3 and TRBJ2-2; TRBD2 agrees at 9 bases. The sample taken for sequencing was peripheral blood. This CDR3 is CASSLVAGDDTGELFF. In DNA, the CDR3 is TGCGCCAGCAGCCTTGTAGCGGGGGACGACACCGGGGAGCTGTTTTTT.